The 8 T cell receptor beta chains given below trace back to one sample, sequenced in a study of blood T cells in healthy people across ages. With a J-beta primer mix and a sample-barcoded 5' primer, a second PCR ran about 7 to 11 cycles. TCRdb re-analysed the 5' RACE reads in MiXCR, keeping a single row per CDR3 protein. Altogether just over 800,000 distinct CDR3 sequences are present, 62% being singletons, with the ten largest covering about 30%. Sequencing was done on a sample of blood. These receptors all come from a man aged 25-40 years in good health.

CDR3 coding DNA: TGTGCCAGCAGTTTTCCCGACAGGACCTACGAGCAGTACTTC. Translated: CASSFPDRTYEQYF. This chain joins TRBV27 and TRBJ2-7; possibly TRBD1 for D (6 bases). Trimming pared 3 bases from V and 2 bases from J, leaving 11 bases between. The CDR3 has 14 residues. Germline CDR1 reads MNHEY; CDR2 reads SMNVEV (reference sequence).

The V and J genes are TRBV20-1 and TRBJ2-4; D may match TRBD1 or TRBD2 (5 bases each). This CDR3 contains 14 residues. Germline V gene sequence: CDR1 DFQATT, CDR2 SNEGSKA (reference sequence). The V gene lost 3 bases and the J gene lost 3 bases, with 12 bases spanning the gap. CDR3 sequence reads: CSARAGDLKNIQYF. The CDR3 nucleotides read TGCAGTGCTAGGGCCGGGGACCTCAAAAACATTCAGTACTTC.

V usage is TRBV29-1 and J usage is TRBJ2-3; D unresolved. The CDR3 is 11 amino acids. Trimming left V 4 bases short and J 4 bases short, with 6 bases between. Germline lookup yields CDR1 SQVTM and CDR2 ANQGSEA. Written as DNA, the CDR3 is TGCAGCGTTGGACCTGCAGATACGCAGTATTTT. Residues: CSVGPADTQYF.

The chain is built from TRBV29-1 and TRBJ2-4; 8 bases are a match to TRBD1. The J call may not be correct, given that the DNA end is closer to TRBJ2-7. The CDR3 is made up of 14 amino acids. The germline gives CDR1 SQVTM, CDR2 ANQGSEA. CDR3 bases: TGCAGCGTTGATGGACAGGGCGCCCACTACGAGCAGTACTTC. It specifies CSVDGQGAHYEQYF.

J is TRBJ2-5 and V is TRBV20-1, with a tentative D call TRBD1 (5 bases). The CDR3 is 12 residues long. CDR1 and CDR2 (germline): DFQATT, SNEGSKA (reference sequence). V lost 6 bases to trimming and J lost 4 bases, with 12 bases between them. The CDR3 loop reads CSATPTAETQYF. In nucleotides, the CDR3 is TGCAGTGCCACCCCGACAGCAGAGACCCAGTACTTC.

The rearrangement joins TRBV18 to TRBJ2-3; D is undetermined. This CDR3 contains 14 residues. Trimming left V 6 bases short and J 2 bases short, with 12 bases between. Germline lookup yields CDR1 KGHSH and CDR2 LQKENI. CDR3 bases: TGTGCCAGCTCCCAGAGTGAGTACACAGATACGCAGTATTTT. It yields the protein CASSQSEYTDTQYF.

The V and J genes are TRBV20-1 and TRBJ1-2, with TRBD1 matching over 7 bases. CDR3 length equals 12 residues. The germline V gene encodes CDR1 DFQATT and CDR2 SNEGSKA (reference sequence). V trimming: 6 bases; J trimming: 4 bases; junction bases outside the gene matches: 5. CDR3 sequence (DNA): TGCAGTGCCAAGGGGGCGGGCTATGGCTACACCTTC. Encoded protein: CSAKGAGYGYTF.

The rearrangement links TRBV4-1 to TRBJ1-5, with a weak D call TRBD1 (6 bases). V was pared by 1 base and J by 4 bases, with 14 bases between. This CDR3 has 16 residues. CDR1 is MGHRA and CDR2 is YSYEKL in the germline V gene. The CDR3, as DNA: TGCGCCAGCAGCCAAGTTCGCGGGGGGCGAAATCAGCCCCAGCATTTT. Translated, it gives CASSQVRGGRNQPQHF.